What follows describes a single T cell receptor beta chain. This CDR3 contains 13 residues. Germline loops: CDR1 SGHRS, CDR2 YFSETQ. V gave up 5 bases and J gave up 5 bases, with 10 bases separating them. cDNA reverse transcribed from extracted RNA served as the sequencing template. The table came from immunoSEQ multiplex PCR; TCRdb's copy has only in-frame clones and leaves some out. Of under 150,000 clones in the sample, roughly 82% were seen once. The treatment denotes: oral pan-JAK inhibitor, 5-10 mg twice daily. The data originate from a study of CD8+ T cells in alopecia areata. The chain links TRBV5-1 to TRBJ1-4; D remains ambiguous. This clonotype was sampled from a human donor with alopecia areata. Sequences were derived from CD8+ T cells sorted from blood, sampled at week 4, from a patient treated with tofacitinib. CDR3 region: CASSAGRNEKLFF. As DNA, the CDR3 is TGCGCCAGCAGTGCCGGACGGAATGAAAAACTGTTTTTT.